The clone carrying this TCR beta chain was detected many times. Indicated time point: newly diagnosed GD, antithyroid drugs for less than 3 months. RNA extracted from PBMCs served as the sequencing template. Germline lookup yields CDR1 SGHTA and CDR2 FQGNSA. Trimming took off 5 bases at V and 2 bases at J, with 10 bases between the two ends. The CDR3 totals 13 residues. Assembly of TCR beta libraries relied on iRepertoire HTBI primers together with Arm-PCR of CDR3 regions. TCRdb reprocessed the multiplex PCR reads via MiXCR and lists one record per CDR3 protein. Of roughly 500,000 distinct CDR3 sequences detected, about 11% appear once; the ten largest clones hold approximately 9.6%. The sample comes from a study of regulatory T cells in long-lasting Graves disease. This sample also appeared in a second study, on T cells in Graves' hyperthyroidism and ophthalmopathy. That source notes: A 13 V-J model separated ophthalmopathy from stable hyperthyroidism.

This chain joins TRBV7-2 and TRBJ2-7; TRBD1 is a possible D gene (6 bases). The starting material was peripheral blood mononuclear cells (PBMCs), obtained at new diagnosis, from a patient treated with antithyroid drugs. This clonotype was sampled from a woman in her twenties or thirties with Graves disease. CDR3 protein: CASSVHRAYEQYF. The CDR3 DNA reads TGTGCCAGCAGCGTCCACAGGGCCTACGAGCAGTACTTC.